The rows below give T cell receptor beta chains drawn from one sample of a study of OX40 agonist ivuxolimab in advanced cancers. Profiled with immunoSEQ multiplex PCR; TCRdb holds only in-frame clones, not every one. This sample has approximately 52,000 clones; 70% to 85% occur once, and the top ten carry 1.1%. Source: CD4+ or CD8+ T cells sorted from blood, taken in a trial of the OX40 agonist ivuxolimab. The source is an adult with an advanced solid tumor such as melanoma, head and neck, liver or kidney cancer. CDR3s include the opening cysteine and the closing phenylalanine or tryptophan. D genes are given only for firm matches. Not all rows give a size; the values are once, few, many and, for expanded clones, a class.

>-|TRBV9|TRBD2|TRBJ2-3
CASSVEAGGDTQYF
TGTGCCAGCAGCGTAGAGGCGGGAGGGGATACGCAGTATTTT
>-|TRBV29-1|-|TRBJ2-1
CSVDRQGRVNEQFF
TGCAGCGTTGACAGGCAGGGAAGGGTCAATGAGCAGTTCTTC
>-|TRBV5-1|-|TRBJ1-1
CASRSPADTEAFF
TGCGCCAGCAGGAGCCCCGCGGACACTGAAGCTTTCTTT
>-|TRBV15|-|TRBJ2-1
CATSREGSGWPDNEQFF
TGTGCCACCAGCAGAGAGGGTTCGGGGTGGCCGGACAATGAGCAGTTCTTC
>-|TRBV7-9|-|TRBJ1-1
CASSLENRLNTEAFF
TGTGCCAGCAGCTTAGAGAACAGGCTGAACACTGAAGCTTTCTTT
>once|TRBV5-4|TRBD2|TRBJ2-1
CASSPGTSGRVHEQFF
TGTGCCAGCAGCCCCGGGACTAGCGGGAGGGTTCATGAGCAGTTCTTC
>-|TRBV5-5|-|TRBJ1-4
CASSLATTEKLFF
TGTGCCAGCAGCTTGGCCACCACCGAAAAACTGTTTTTT
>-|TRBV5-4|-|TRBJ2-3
CAMAEGLGGDTQYF
TGTGCCATGGCCGAGGGGCTGGGTGGAGATACGCAGTATTTT
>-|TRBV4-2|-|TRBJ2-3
CASSQSARSSTDTQYF
TGTGCCAGCAGCCAATCGGCTCGATCTAGCACAGATACGCAGTATTTT
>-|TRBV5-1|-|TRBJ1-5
CASSLVGNNQPQHF
TGCGCCAGCAGCTTGGTCGGAAACAATCAGCCCCAGCATTTT
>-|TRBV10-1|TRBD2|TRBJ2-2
CASSERQAGRKNTGELFF
TGCGCCAGCAGTGAACGTCAAGCGGGGCGGAAGAACACCGGGGAGCTGTTTTTT
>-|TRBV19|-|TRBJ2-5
CASSMTRGMGETQYF
TGTGCCAGTAGTATGACCCGGGGAATGGGGGAGACCCAGTACTTC
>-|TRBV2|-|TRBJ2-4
CASNEFLAKNIQYF
TGTGCCAGCAATGAGTTTTTAGCCAAAAACATTCAGTACTTC
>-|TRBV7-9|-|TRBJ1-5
CASSTHGDSNQPQHF
TGTGCCAGCAGCACGCACGGGGATAGCAATCAGCCCCAGCATTTT
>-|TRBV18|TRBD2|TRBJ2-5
CASSPASGRIQETQYF
TGTGCCAGCTCACCCGCTAGCGGGAGGATCCAAGAGACCCAGTACTTC
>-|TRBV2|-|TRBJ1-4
CASSARGEKLFF
TGTGCCAGCAGTGCAAGGGGTGAAAAACTGTTTTTT
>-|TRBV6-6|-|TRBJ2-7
CASSYSTGSNYEQYF
TGTGCCAGCAGTTACTCGACAGGTTCAAACTACGAGCAGTACTTC
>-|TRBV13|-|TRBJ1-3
CASSFPGGGGNTIYF
TGTGCCAGCAGCTTCCCCGGGGGAGGTGGAAACACCATATATTTT
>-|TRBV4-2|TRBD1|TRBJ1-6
CASSRGQGVDSLHF
TGTGCCAGCAGCCGCGGACAGGGGGTCGACTCCCTCCACTTT
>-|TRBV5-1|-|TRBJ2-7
CASSPGPNSYEQYF
TGCGCCAGCTCACCCGGGCCAAACTCCTACGAGCAGTACTTC
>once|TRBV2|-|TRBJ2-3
CASSTTGLNPSTDTQYF
TGTGCCAGCAGTACTACTGGACTAAATCCGAGCACAGATACGCAGTATTTT
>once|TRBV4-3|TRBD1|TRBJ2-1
CASSHARPGGDEQFF
TGCGCCAGCAGCCATGCCCGGCCAGGGGGCGATGAGCAGTTCTTC
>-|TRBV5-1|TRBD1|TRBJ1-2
CASSSGQGWSNYGYTF
TGCGCCAGCAGCTCGGGACAGGGTTGGTCTAACTATGGCTACACCTTC
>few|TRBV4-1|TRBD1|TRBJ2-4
CASSQIRRLRGRENIQYF
TGCGCCAGCAGCCAAATCCGTCGACTAAGGGGGCGCGAAAACATTCAGTACTTC
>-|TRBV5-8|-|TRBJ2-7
CASSLGPSKQQYF
TGTGCCAGCAGCTTGGGGCCTAGCAAGCAGCAGTACTTC
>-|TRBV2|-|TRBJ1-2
CASSEGSLYGYTF
TGTGCCAGCAGTGAAGGCAGCCTCTATGGCTACACCTTC
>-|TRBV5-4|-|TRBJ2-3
CASSSKLGRSDTQYF
TGTGCCAGCAGCTCGAAACTAGGTAGATCAGATACGCAGTATTTT
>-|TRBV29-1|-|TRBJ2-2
CSVVRGPTGELFF
TGCAGCGTTGTGCGGGGTCCCACCGGGGAGCTGTTTTTT
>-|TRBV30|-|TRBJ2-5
CAWSVRLTGQETQYF
TGTGCCTGGAGTGTACGGCTAACAGGCCAAGAGACCCAGTACTTC
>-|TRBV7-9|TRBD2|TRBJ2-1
CASNPLWVGGPNEQFF
TGTGCCAGCAACCCCCTATGGGTGGGAGGGCCGAATGAGCAGTTCTTC
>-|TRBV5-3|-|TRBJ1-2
CARSFDRDIYGYTF
TGTGCCAGAAGCTTCGACCGGGACATCTATGGCTACACCTTC
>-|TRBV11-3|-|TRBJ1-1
CASSLGGLNTEAFF
TGTGCCAGCAGCTTGGGGGGGCTGAACACTGAAGCTTTCTTT
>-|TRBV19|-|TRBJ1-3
CASSIGTSSGNTIYF
TGTGCCAGTAGTATCGGGACCTCCTCTGGAAACACCATATATTTT
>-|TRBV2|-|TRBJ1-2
CAILRSGYGYTF
TGTGCCATTTTGCGGTCAGGCTATGGCTACACCTTC
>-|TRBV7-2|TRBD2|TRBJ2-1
CASSQTSGSLEQFF
TGTGCCAGCAGCCAGACTAGCGGGAGCCTCGAGCAGTTCTTC
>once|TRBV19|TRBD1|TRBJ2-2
CASSRLGTGNTGELFF
TGTGCCAGTAGCCGTCTAGGGACAGGGAACACCGGGGAGCTGTTTTTT
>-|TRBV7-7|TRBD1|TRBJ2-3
CASSLTGASTDTQYF
TGTGCTAGCAGCTTAACAGGGGCTAGCACAGATACGCAGTATTTT